This T cell receptor (beta chain) was sequenced during a study of T cells in Graves' hyperthyroidism and ophthalmopathy. Whole-study results and caveats: A model using 13 V-J features told ophthalmopathy apart from stable hyperthyroidism.

With duration under 3 months, ophthalmopathy was active: Clinical Activity Score at least 3, NOSPECS at least 4. Uncontrolled infection, other autoimmune disease, pregnancy or lactation barred patients from enrollment. Diagnoses were established using clinical symptoms, serum thyroxine and TRAb, thyroid ultrasound and orbital computed tomography. Concerning this clonotype: As yet, its antigen is unknown.

RNA transcripts yielded amplified TCR beta CDR3 regions. With the HTBI primer set, the TCR CDR3 went through a first round of RT-PCR. Each CDR3 protein is one row after TCRdb ran MiXCR on the multiplex PCR reads. The sample contains around 520,000 distinct CDR3 sequences, roughly a quarter of which appear only once. CDR3 size: 13 residues. Germline CDR1 KGHSH, CDR2 LQKENI. The V and J ends lost 6 bases and 4 bases respectively, with 12 bases between them. This TCR was recovered from a woman in her thirties with Graves' ophthalmopathy. Sequencing used blood. This rearrangement joins TRBV18 to TRBJ1-2; the D gene is possibly TRBD1 (6 bases). The CDR3 reads CASSRTEGYGYTF. The CDR3 DNA is TGTGCCAGCTCCAGGACAGAGGGCTATGGCTACACCTTC.